This T cell receptor (beta chain) was sequenced in a study of shared clonotypes between healthy human individuals. As for the study in general: The donor pool was made up of a couple of women and a few men aged 18 to 49. Findings of the study overall: With few donors, the genetic and exposure-history diversity represented was limited. Estimated richness values were generally larger in naive subsets than in memory subsets.

The data were produced by immunoSEQ multiplex PCR, yet TCRdb's version contains in-frame clones alone and is incomplete. The data show 300,000 to 400,000 clones, over 70% seen once. With regard to this clone: Its antigen is still unknown.

V was trimmed by 0 bases and J by 1 base, leaving 13 bases between them. The CDR3 spans 16 residues. Germline CDR1 is SGHRS and CDR2 is YFSETQ. Sequences were obtained from memory CD4+ T cells sorted from blood. Noted subset: CD45RA-negative fraction. The clonotype originates from a young man in good health. V usage is TRBV5-1 and J usage is TRBJ2-5; tentative D call: TRBD1 (6 bases). The CDR3 sequence is CASSLVGRGLQETQYF. The CDR3 region has the DNA TGCGCCAGCAGCTTGGTGGGCAGGGGCCTCCAAGAGACCCAGTACTTC.